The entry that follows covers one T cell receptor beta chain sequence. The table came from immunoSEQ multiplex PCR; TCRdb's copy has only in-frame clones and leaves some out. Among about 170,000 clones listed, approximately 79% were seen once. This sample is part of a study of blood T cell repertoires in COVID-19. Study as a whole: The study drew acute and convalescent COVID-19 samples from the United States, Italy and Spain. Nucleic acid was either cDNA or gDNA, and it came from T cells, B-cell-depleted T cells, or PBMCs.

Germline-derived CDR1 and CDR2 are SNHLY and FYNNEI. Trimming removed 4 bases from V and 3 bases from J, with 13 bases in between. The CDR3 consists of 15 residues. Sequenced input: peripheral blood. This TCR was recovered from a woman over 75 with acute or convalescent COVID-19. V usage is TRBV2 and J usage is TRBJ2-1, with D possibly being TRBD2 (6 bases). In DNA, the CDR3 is TGTGCCAGCAGTGGGCGGGGTACCAGCTACAATGAGCAGTTCTTC. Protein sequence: CASSGRGTSYNEQFF.